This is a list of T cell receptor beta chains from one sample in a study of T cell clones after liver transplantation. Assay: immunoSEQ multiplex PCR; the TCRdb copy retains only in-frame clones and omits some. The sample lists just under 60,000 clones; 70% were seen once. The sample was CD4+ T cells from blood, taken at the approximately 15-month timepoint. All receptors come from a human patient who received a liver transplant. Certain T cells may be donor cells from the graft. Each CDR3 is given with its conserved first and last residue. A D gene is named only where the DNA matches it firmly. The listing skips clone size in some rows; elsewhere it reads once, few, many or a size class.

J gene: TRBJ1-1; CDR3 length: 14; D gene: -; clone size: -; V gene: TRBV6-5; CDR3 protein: CASSYTGSETEAFF; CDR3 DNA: TGTGCCAGCAGTTACACAGGGTCGGAGACTGAAGCTTTCTTT
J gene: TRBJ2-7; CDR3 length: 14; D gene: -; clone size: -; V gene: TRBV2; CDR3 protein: CASSESGAHYEQYF; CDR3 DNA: TGTGCCAGCAGTGAGTCAGGGGCCCACTACGAGCAGTACTTC
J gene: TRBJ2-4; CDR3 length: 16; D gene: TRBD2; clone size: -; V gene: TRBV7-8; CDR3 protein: CASSSRLAGAKNIQYF; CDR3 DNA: TGTGCCAGCAGCTCCCGACTAGCAGGGGCCAAAAACATTCAGTACTTC
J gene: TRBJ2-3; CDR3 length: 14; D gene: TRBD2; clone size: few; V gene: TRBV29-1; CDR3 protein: CSVVLAASADTQYF; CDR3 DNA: TGCAGCGTCGTACTAGCGGCTTCGGCCGATACGCAGTATTTT
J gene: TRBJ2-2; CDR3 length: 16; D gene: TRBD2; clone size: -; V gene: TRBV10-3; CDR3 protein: CAISLAGAVISGELFF; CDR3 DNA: TGTGCCATCAGCCTAGCGGGAGCCGTTATCTCCGGGGAGCTGTTTTTT
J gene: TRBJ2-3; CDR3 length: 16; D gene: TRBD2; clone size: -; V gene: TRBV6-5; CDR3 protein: CASSYWGGRASDTQYF; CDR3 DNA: TGTGCCAGCAGTTACTGGGGCGGGAGGGCATCAGATACGCAGTATTTT
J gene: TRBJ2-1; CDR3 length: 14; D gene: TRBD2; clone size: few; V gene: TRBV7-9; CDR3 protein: CASSVSGTTNEQFF; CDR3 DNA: TGTGCCAGCAGCGTATCCGGGACTACTAATGAGCAGTTCTTC
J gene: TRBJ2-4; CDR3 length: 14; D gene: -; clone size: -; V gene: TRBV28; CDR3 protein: CASNGARAKNIQYF; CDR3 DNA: TGTGCCAGCAACGGGGCGAGGGCCAAAAACATTCAGTACTTC
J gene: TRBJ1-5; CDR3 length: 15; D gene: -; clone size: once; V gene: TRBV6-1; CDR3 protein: CASSLHGNSNQPQHF; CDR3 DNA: TGTGCCAGCAGCCTACACGGAAATAGCAATCAGCCCCAGCATTTT
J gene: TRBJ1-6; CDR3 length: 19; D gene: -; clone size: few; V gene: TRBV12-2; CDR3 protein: CASRLAVFGGSSYNSPLHF; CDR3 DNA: TGTGCAAGTCGCTTAGCGGTCTTCGGGGGGAGCTCCTATAATTCACCCCTCCACTTT
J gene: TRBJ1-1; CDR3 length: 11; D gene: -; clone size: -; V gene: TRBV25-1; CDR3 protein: CASSELSEAFF; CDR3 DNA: TGTGCCAGCAGTGAATTGTCTGAAGCTTTCTTT
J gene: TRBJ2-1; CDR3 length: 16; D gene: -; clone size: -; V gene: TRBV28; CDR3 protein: CASSFFRASSYNEQFF; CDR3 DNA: TGTGCCAGCAGTTTCTTTAGGGCTAGCTCCTACAATGAGCAGTTCTTC
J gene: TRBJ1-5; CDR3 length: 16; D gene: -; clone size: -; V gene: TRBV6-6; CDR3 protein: CASSYLAENSNQPQHF; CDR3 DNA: TGTGCCAGCAGTTACCTGGCGGAGAATAGCAATCAGCCCCAGCATTTT
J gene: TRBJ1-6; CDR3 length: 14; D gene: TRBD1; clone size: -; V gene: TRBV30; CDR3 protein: CAWRGQGTNSPLHF; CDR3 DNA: TGTGCCTGGAGGGGACAGGGGACTAATTCACCCCTCCACTTT
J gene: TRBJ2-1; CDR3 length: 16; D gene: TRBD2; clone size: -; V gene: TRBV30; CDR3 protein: CAWSVGGTSGNNEQFF; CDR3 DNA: TGTGCCTGGAGTGTAGGCGGGACTAGCGGAAACAATGAGCAGTTCTTC
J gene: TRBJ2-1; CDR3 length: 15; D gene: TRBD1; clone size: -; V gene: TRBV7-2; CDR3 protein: CASSLDRGINNEQFF; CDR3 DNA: TGTGCCAGCAGCTTAGACAGGGGGATTAACAATGAGCAGTTCTTC
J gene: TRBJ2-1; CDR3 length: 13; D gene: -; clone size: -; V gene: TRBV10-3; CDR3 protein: CAISDRLDNEQFF; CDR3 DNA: TGTGCCATCAGTGATCGACTAGATAATGAGCAGTTCTTC
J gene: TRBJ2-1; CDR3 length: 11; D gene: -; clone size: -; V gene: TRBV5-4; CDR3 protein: CASSSEYEQFF; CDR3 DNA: TGTGCCAGCAGCTCTGAGTATGAGCAGTTCTTC
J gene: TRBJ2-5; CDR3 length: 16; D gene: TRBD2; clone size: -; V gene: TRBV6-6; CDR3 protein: CASRPGLAEGPETQYF; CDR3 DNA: TGTGCCAGCAGACCCGGACTAGCGGAAGGCCCAGAGACCCAGTACTTC
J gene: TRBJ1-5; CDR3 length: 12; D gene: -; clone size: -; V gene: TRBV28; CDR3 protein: CASSLLGLAQHF; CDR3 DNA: TGTGCCAGCAGTTTATTAGGGTTAGCCCAGCATTTT
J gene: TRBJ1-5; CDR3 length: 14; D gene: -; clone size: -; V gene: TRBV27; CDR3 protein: CASRPGQLGQPQHF; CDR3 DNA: TGTGCCAGCAGACCAGGACAGCTGGGGCAGCCCCAGCATTTT